Shown below are 16 T cell receptor beta chains from a single sample sequenced in a study of blood T cell repertoires in COVID-19. The repertoire was sequenced with immunoSEQ multiplex PCR; TCRdb's copy has only in-frame clones and lacks some. This table has 55,000 to 75,000 clones, around 80% appearing once. Sample: peripheral blood. These receptors were collected from a human donor in a cohort sampled during active COVID-19.

This clone was picked up one time. The chain is built from TRBV7-9 and TRBJ2-1; 7 bases map to TRBD1. This CDR3 spans 16 amino acids. Trimming at V came to 4 bases and at J to 3 bases, leaving 9 bases not matched to a gene. The V gene's germline CDR1 is SEHNR and CDR2 FQNEAQ (reference sequence). In nucleotides, the CDR3 is TGTGCCAGCAGCTCTAACGACAGGGCGATCTACAATGAGCAGTTCTTC. Its translation: CASSSNDRAIYNEQFF.

The chain employs TRBV15 and TRBJ1-3; no reliable D call. Between the trimmed V and J ends, which lost 0 bases and 8 bases, there was a span of 5 bases. Germline V gene sequence: CDR1 LNHNV, CDR2 YYDKDF (reference sequence). The CDR3 runs 12 residues. CDR3 amino acids: CATSRDGDTIYF. CDR3 bases: TGTGCCACCAGCAGAGACGGTGACACCATATATTTT.

V is TRBV2 and J is TRBJ2-3; a weak D match, TRBD2 (5 bases). Germline CDR1 is SNHLY and CDR2 is FYNNEI. The CDR3 has 14 residues. V lost 8 bases and J lost 3, with 15 bases in between. In DNA form, the CDR3 reads TGTGCCAGCTCGAGGGCAGTCGGTACAGATACGCAGTATTTT. This encodes CASSRAVGTDTQYF.

The chain carries TRBV19 and TRBJ1-2; 8 nucleotides align to TRBD1. CDR1 and CDR2 (germline): LNHDA, SQIVND (reference sequence). The CDR3 has 14 residues. V trimming: 4 bases; J trimming: 4 bases; junction bases outside the gene matches: 5. In DNA, the CDR3 is TGTGCCAGTAGTAGCAGGGGGCCGATCTATGGCTACACCTTC. This codes for CASSSRGPIYGYTF.

The V gene is TRBV5-1, the J gene TRBJ2-7; D perhaps matches TRBD1 (6 bases). The CDR3 sequence is 14 residues long. V was cut by 0 bases and J by 5 bases, with 12 bases left in between. CDR1 SGHRS and CDR2 YFSETQ come from the germline V gene. CDR3 nucleotides: TGCGCCAGCAGCTTGGAGCAGGGGAATGACGAGCAGTACTTC. It specifies CASSLEQGNDEQYF.

This chain joins TRBV7-5 and TRBJ2-5; the tabulated D call, TRBD1, remains unverified against the DNA. TRBV7-5 is a recognized pseudogene. The CDR3 has 19 amino acids. The CDR3 sequence is CAYYRGRQGGFGARETQYF. The CDR3 bases are TGTGCCTATTACAGGGGGAGACAGGGGGGTTTCGGAGCGAGGGAGACCCAGTACTTC.

The chain uses TRBV3-1 (or the pseudogene TRBV3-2) and TRBJ2-7, with TRBD1 matching over 7 bases. After removal of 5 bases from V and 5 bases from J, the junction contained 12 bases not matched to a gene. Germline CDR1 LGHDT, CDR2 YNNKEL (reference sequence). The CDR3 extends over 15 amino acids. CDR3: CASSYRQGKPNEQYF. In DNA form, the CDR3 reads TGTGCCAGCAGCTACCGACAGGGTAAACCCAACGAGCAGTACTTC.

The genes are TRBV6-5 and TRBJ1-2; TRBD1 is a possible D gene (6 bases). Germline CDR1 MNHEY, CDR2 SVGAGI. Trimming took 6 bases from V and 5 from J, leaving 10 bases between them. CDR3 length: 12 residues. The CDR3 loop reads CASRNQGYGYTF. The CDR3 nucleotides are TGTGCCAGCAGGAACCAGGGGTATGGCTACACCTTC.

The chain uses TRBV7-9 and TRBJ2-1, with a tentative D call TRBD1 (5 bases). Germline V CDR1 and CDR2: SEHNR, FQNEAQ (reference sequence). The CDR3 consists of 12 residues. Between the trimmed V and J ends, which lost 5 bases and 6 bases, there was a span of 8 bases. The CDR3 protein is CASSRQSNEQFF. The CDR3 DNA reads TGTGCCAGCAGCCGACAGAGCAATGAGCAGTTCTTC.

V is TRBV2 and J is TRBJ2-7; tentative D call: TRBD2 (5 bases). Trimming took 6 bases from V and 4 from J, leaving 22 bases between them. Germline CDR1 SNHLY, CDR2 FYNNEI. The CDR3 sequence is 16 residues long. This CDR3 is CASRSGELGLKYEQYF. The DNA of the CDR3 is TGTGCCAGCAGGTCCGGTGAACTAGGGCTTAAATACGAGCAGTACTTC.

This clone was picked up a small number of times. The gene calls are TRBV4-3 and TRBJ2-5; 8 bases are a match to TRBD1. Germline V gives CDR1 LGHNA, CDR2 YSLEER. V shed 1 base and J 5 bases; nucleotides not matched to a gene: 3. The CDR3 loop spans 14 amino acids. CDR3 bases: TGCGCCAGCAGCCAAGGGACAGGGTACGAGACCCAGTACTTC. The encoded protein is CASSQGTGYETQYF.

The V call is TRBV27, the J call TRBJ2-5, with TRBD2 matching over 11 bases. This CDR3 spans 14 amino acids. V shed 5 bases, J shed 3 bases, and the junction held 2 bases outside the gene matches. The V gene's germline CDR1 is MNHEY and CDR2 SMNVEV (reference sequence). DNA for the CDR3: TGTGCCAGCAGTATACTAGCGGGGGAAGAGACCCAGTACTTC. Its translation: CASSILAGEETQYF.

The chain combines TRBV7-2 with TRBJ2-1; possible D gene TRBD2, 5 bases. CDR1 is SGHTA, CDR2 FQGNSA, per germline. The CDR3 covers 14 residues. Trimming cost V 1 base and J 8 bases, with 12 bases left between them. The CDR3 here is CASSLGLASDEQFF. Here the CDR3 DNA reads TGTGCCAGCAGCTTAGGGCTAGCCAGCGATGAGCAGTTCTTC.

The chain has TRBV2 and TRBJ1-5, with D unclear. This CDR3 region has 16 residues. Trimming left V 7 bases short and J 2 bases short, with 18 bases between. Germline CDR1 SNHLY, CDR2 FYNNEI. CDR3 sequence reads: CASTQSGNLGNQPQHF. CDR3 DNA: TGTGCCAGCACCCAATCCGGGAACCTAGGCAATCAGCCCCAGCATTTT.

This chain joins TRBV28 and TRBJ2-3; 8 bases match TRBD1. Germline CDR1 is MDHEN and CDR2 is SYDVKM. With 2 bases clipped from V and 3 bases from J, the junction kept 4 bases outside the gene matches. The CDR3 totals 15 residues. The CDR3 bases are TGTGCCAGCAGTTTAGGACAGGGCGGAACAGATACGCAGTATTTT. This translates into CASSLGQGGTDTQYF.

The gene calls are TRBV6-2 or TRBV6-3 and TRBJ1-2, with 10 bases aligning to TRBD1. The CDR3 length is 15 residues. Trimming at V came to 5 bases and at J to 8 bases, leaving 11 bases not matched to a gene. From germline, CDR1 is MNHEY and CDR2 SVGEGT. The CDR3 DNA follows: TGTGCCAGCAGTCTGCCGGAGGGACAGGGGATCGGCTACACCTTC. Protein sequence: CASSLPEGQGIGYTF.